This T cell receptor (beta chain) appears in the sequencing data of a study of cytomegalovirus exposure and HLA in healthy donors. The CDR3 totals 13 residues. Trimming left V 6 bases short and J 1 base short, with 9 bases between. The V gene's germline CDR1 is WNHNN and CDR2 SYGVQD (reference sequence). This clone appeared a single time. While unrecorded immune exposures were likely, the donors were nominally healthy when sampled. The study ran its PCR with 60 Vbeta and 13 Jbeta primers. TCRdb keeps only in-frame clones here, not all; method: immunoSEQ multiplex PCR. The data contain roughly 120,000 clones, around four fifths of them singletons.

Material for sequencing was PBMCs. V is TRBV10-1 and J is TRBJ1-1; the D gene is possibly TRBD1 (5 bases). The TCR originated in a man aged 55 to 69 in good health and CMV-seropositive. The chain's CDR3 is CASRQAPNTEAFF. CDR3 in DNA: TGCGCCAGCAGACAGGCGCCGAACACTGAAGCTTTCTTT.